This T cell receptor (beta chain) was retrieved from a study of T cell responses to AZD1222 COVID-19 vaccine. Regarding the study as a whole: Baseline seropositivity occurred in only six AZD1222 recipients. It should be noted that donors were predominantly white British and more often female, and clonal diversity was possibly underestimated.

The method was immunoSEQ multiplex PCR; TCRdb's version includes in-frame clones alone and lacks a portion of them. This table holds around 150,000 clones, 80% to 95% found once. Trimming removed 1 base at V and 3 bases at J, with 13 bases between. Per the germline V gene, CDR1 is LGHDT and CDR2 is YNNKEL (reference sequence). The CDR3 runs 15 residues. Concerning this clone itself: Its target is not known.

V usage is TRBV3-1 (or the pseudogene TRBV3-2) and J usage is TRBJ2-7; D unresolved. The specimen was peripheral blood, collected 28 days after the second AZD1222 dose. This sequence originates from an adult who received the AZD1222 COVID-19 vaccine. The CDR3 DNA is TGTGCCAGCAGCCAAGGGGGTGGAGCGATCTACGAGCAGTACTTC. This codes for CASSQGGGAIYEQYF.